A selection of T cell receptor beta chains follows, all from one sample in a study of CD8+ T cells in alopecia areata. The table came from immunoSEQ multiplex PCR; TCRdb's copy has only in-frame clones and leaves some out. This table has roughly 220,000 clones, under 70% appearing once. Sequenced material: CD4+ T cells sorted from blood, taken at week 44, from a patient treated with tofacitinib. All receptors come from a human donor with alopecia areata. The CDR3 runs from the conserved cysteine through the conserved F or W.

v_call	j_call	cdr3_aa
TRBV27	TRBJ2-7	CASSPHVLGEQYF
TRBV9	TRBJ2-1	CASSINNEQFF
TRBV7-8	TRBJ2-1	CASSFGPDSEQFF
TRBV14	TRBJ1-1	CASSPFPGGKAFF
TRBV25-1	TRBJ1-2	CASSFGYGYTF
TRBV9	TRBJ1-2	CASSVGQENYGYTF
TRBV2	TRBJ2-7	CASSEPDRVNEQYF
TRBV29-1	TRBJ2-1	CSVGPGGEQFF
TRBV9	TRBJ2-3	CASSSPAITDTQYF
TRBV10-3	TRBJ2-7	CAISESRTGEGEQYF
TRBV19	TRBJ1-2	CASSIKVLGGYTF
TRBV11-3	TRBJ1-6	CASSHRGSQGAGNSPLHF
TRBV9	TRBJ1-2	CASSPDQGSYGYTF
TRBV5-1	TRBJ2-4	CASTLEIVGGPNIQYF
TRBV4-2	TRBJ2-1	CASRGLADNNEQFF
TRBV9	TRBJ2-2	CASSVRTTNTGELFF
TRBV9	TRBJ1-2	CASSVGEEYYGYTF
TRBV2	TRBJ2-7	CASTEPGQASYEQYF
TRBV6-5	TRBJ2-5	CASSVGGPGETQYF
TRBV2	TRBJ1-2	CASTNGQGLYGYTF
TRBV30	TRBJ2-7	CAWITDSYEQYF
TRBV25-1	TRBJ1-1	CASSESTKAFF
TRBV15	TRBJ2-3	CATSRRGGTDTQYF
TRBV5-6	TRBJ1-5	CASSFSPKAQPQHF
TRBV4-2	TRBJ1-1	CASSQDSQLEAFF
TRBV14	TRBJ2-2	CASSQDRLGHLNTGELFF
TRBV5-1	TRBJ2-6	CASSAAAGANVLTF
TRBV7-8	TRBJ1-2	CASSRGTSNYGYTF